Following are 26 T cell receptor beta chains from one sample sequenced in a study of T cell changes during pregnancy in multiple sclerosis. Assay: immunoSEQ multiplex PCR; the TCRdb copy retains only in-frame clones and omits some. The sample carries around 70,000 clones, about 92% recorded once. This sample comprised peripheral blood, obtained before pregnancy. The receptors here all came from a female donor with multiple sclerosis, enrolled in a pregnancy study.

V usage is TRBV5-4 and J usage is TRBJ2-1, with 11 bases aligning to TRBD2. Germline assignment: CDR1 SGHNT and CDR2 YYREEE (reference sequence). CDR3 size: 16 residues. V was clipped by 4 bases and J by 4 bases; unmatched bases: 7. The CDR3, as DNA: TGTGCCAGCAGCCGAGACGGACTAGCGGGTTACAATGAGCAGTTCTTC. Residues: CASSRDGLAGYNEQFF. The full variable domain, its missing parts supplied by reference TRBV5-4 and TRBJ2-1, is ETGVTQSPTHLIKTRGQQVTLRCSSQSGHNTVSWYQQALGQGPQFIFQYYREEENGRGNFPPRFSGLQFPNYSSELNVNALELDDSALYLCASSRDGLAGYNEQFFGPGTRLTVL.

The chain employs TRBV5-1 and TRBJ1-2; 8 bases are shared with TRBD1. V shed 6 bases and J 8 bases; nucleotides not matched to a gene: 21. The CDR3 length is 17 residues. CDR1 and CDR2 from the germline V gene are SGHRS and YFSETQ. The DNA of the CDR3 is TGCGCCAGCACAGTCCGAGGAGCCGGGACAGGCAGTGAAGGCTACACCTTC. Protein product: CASTVRGAGTGSEGYTF.

This sequence joins TRBV7-6 and TRBJ2-5; D perhaps matches TRBD1 (7 bases). Germline loops: CDR1 SGHVS, CDR2 FNYEAQ. The germline V and J ends were trimmed by 1 base and 3 bases, with 24 bases remaining between them. CDR3 length: 19 residues. The CDR3 coding sequence is TGTGCCAGCAGCTTAGGAGGGGGCCACAGGAGGTCGGGGGAAGAGACCCAGTACTTC. Protein: CASSLGGGHRRSGEETQYF.

V gene TRBV5-4 combines with J gene TRBJ1-5, with a weak D call TRBD1 (6 bases). This CDR3 region has 15 residues. Germline lookup yields CDR1 SGHNT and CDR2 YYREEE (reference sequence). Trimming shortened V by 0 bases and J by 5 bases, and 12 bases separated the two germline ends. This CDR3 is CASSLEGEGDQPQHF. CDR3 nucleotide sequence: TGTGCCAGCAGCTTGGAGGGGGAGGGGGATCAGCCCCAGCATTTT. The full variable domain, in which reference TRBV5-4 and TRBJ1-5 provide the parts outside the CDR3, is ETGVTQSPTHLIKTRGQQVTLRCSSQSGHNTVSWYQQALGQGPQFIFQYYREEENGRGNFPPRFSGLQFPNYSSELNVNALELDDSALYLCASSLEGEGDQPQHFGDGTRLSIL.

This clone was picked up one time. The V gene is TRBV18, the J gene TRBJ1-2; TRBD1 agrees at 9 bases. V shed 0 bases, J shed 1 base, and the junction held 3 bases outside the gene matches. The germline V gene has CDR1 KGHSH and CDR2 LQKENI. The CDR3 length is 16 residues. The CDR3 reads CASSPPGQGLNYGYTF. The CDR3 nucleotides are TGTGCCAGCTCACCACCGGGACAGGGCCTTAACTATGGCTACACCTTC.

This sequence joins TRBV7-9 and TRBJ1-1, with a weak D call TRBD1 (5 bases). This CDR3 is built from 15 residues. The V gene lost 5 bases and the J gene lost 1 base, with 14 bases spanning the gap. Germline CDR1 reads SEHNR; CDR2 reads FQNEAQ (reference sequence). The CDR3 protein is CASSGFGAGNTEAFF. The CDR3 coding sequence is TGTGCCAGCAGCGGATTTGGGGCCGGGAACACTGAAGCTTTCTTT.

The chain couples TRBV13 to TRBJ2-2; 8 bases are a match to TRBD2. Per the germline V gene, CDR1 is PRHDT and CDR2 is FYEKMQ (reference sequence). The J segment lost 4 bases and the V segment lost 4 bases, leaving 5 bases of the junction unmatched. This CDR3 comprises 15 residues. The CDR3 DNA reads TGTGCCAGCAGCTCCGGACTAGCCGGCACCGGGGAGCTGTTTTTT. Translation gives CASSSGLAGTGELFF. Variable domain in full (rest from reference TRBV13 and TRBJ2-2): AAGVIQSPRHLIKEKRETATLKCYPIPRHDTVYWYQQGPGQDPQFLISFYEKMQSDKGSIPDRFSAQQFSDYHSELNMSSLELGDSALYFCASSSGLAGTGELFFGEGSRLTVL.

This chain connects TRBV6-1 to TRBJ2-3; TRBD1 matches at 9 bases. Germline-derived CDR1 and CDR2 are MNHNS and SASEGT. The V and J ends lost 5 bases and 2 bases, in that order; junction bases with no gene match: 5. The CDR3 contains 15 residues. The CDR3 is CASSSGQGPTDTQYF. CDR3 coding DNA: TGTGCCAGCAGTAGCGGACAGGGGCCCACAGATACGCAGTATTTT.

CDR3 in amino acids: CASSTRTGNNYGYTF. The CDR3 region has the DNA TGTGCCAGTAGTACCCGGACAGGGAATAACTATGGCTACACCTTC. J is TRBJ1-2 and V is TRBV19, with 8 bases lining up with TRBD1. V dropped 4 bases and J dropped 1; count of bases not matched to a gene: 5. CDR3 length: 15 amino acids. Germline CDR1 reads LNHDA; CDR2 reads SQIVND (reference sequence).

This sequence joins TRBV6-5 and TRBJ1-1; 9 nucleotides align to TRBD1. The junction had 3 bases not matched to a gene; V was cut back by 6 bases and J by 1 base. Germline lookup yields CDR1 MNHEY and CDR2 SVGAGI. The CDR3 spans 14 residues. The CDR3 DNA is TGTGCCAGCAGGGGGACAGGGCGGAACACTGAAGCTTTCTTT. The encoded protein is CASRGTGRNTEAFF.

The chain couples TRBV19 to TRBJ1-1; D might be TRBD1 (5 bases). V was trimmed by 3 bases and J by 1 base, leaving 9 bases between them. Germline assignment: CDR1 LNHDA and CDR2 SQIVND (reference sequence). CDR3 length: 14 residues. The CDR3 here is CASSIRQKNTEAFF. For the CDR3, the DNA is TGTGCCAGTAGTATTCGACAGAAGAACACTGAAGCTTTCTTT. Drawing the rest from reference TRBV19 and TRBJ1-1, the complete variable domain is DGGITQSPKYLFRKEGQNVTLSCEQNLNHDAMYWYRQDPGQGLRLIYYSQIVNDFQKGDIAEGYSVSREKKESFPLTVTSAQKNPTAFYLCASSIRQKNTEAFFGQGTRLTVV.

The V gene is TRBV19, the J gene TRBJ2-5, with TRBD1 as a possible D gene (6 bases). V was cut by 1 base and J by 5 bases, with 14 bases left in between. Germline CDR1 and CDR2: LNHDA and SQIVND (reference sequence). The CDR3 runs to 15 residues. The CDR3 reads CASSIGPGVTETQYF. The CDR3, as DNA: TGTGCCAGTAGTATAGGCCCAGGGGTAACGGAGACCCAGTACTTC.

This clone was seen once. A much larger clone differs by one base, so this may be a read error. The genes are TRBV6-4 and TRBJ2-3; tentative D call: TRBD2 (6 bases). Germline-derived CDR1 and CDR2 are MRHNA and SNTAGT. With 4 bases removed from V and 1 base from J, the gap between germline ends came to 6 bases. The CDR3 sequence is 13 residues long. The CDR3: CASSASGTDTQYF. CDR3 DNA: TGTGCCAGCAGTGCTAGCGGCACAGATACGCAGTATTTT.

This clone appeared a few times. This chain uses TRBV27 with TRBJ2-5, with 8 bases that match TRBD1. This CDR3 has 17 residues. The V gene end was trimmed by 2 bases and the J gene end by 0 bases; junction bases not matched to a gene: 8. Germline CDR1 is MNHEY and CDR2 is SMNVEV (reference sequence). The CDR3 spells CASSLRTGIRYQETQYF. The CDR3 region has the DNA TGTGCCAGCAGTTTAAGGACAGGGATTCGCTACCAAGAGACCCAGTACTTC.

The V and J genes are TRBV7-9 and TRBJ2-1; D may be TRBD2 (6 bases). The CDR3 has 16 amino acids. Per germline, CDR1 SEHNR and CDR2 FQNEAQ (reference sequence). V was trimmed by 2 bases and J by 0 bases, leaving 11 bases between them. CDR3 region: CASSLFTGDSYNEQFF. DNA of the CDR3: TGTGCCAGCAGCTTATTCACGGGAGACTCCTACAATGAGCAGTTCTTC. The full variable domain, in which reference TRBV7-9 and TRBJ2-1 provide the parts outside the CDR3, is DTGVSQNPRHKITKRGQNVTFRCDPISEHNRLYWYRQTLGQGPEFLTYFQNEAQLEKSRLLSDRFSAERPKGSFSTLEIQRTEQGDSAMYLCASSLFTGDSYNEQFFGPGTRLTVL.

This chain links TRBV11-1 with TRBJ2-2; no clear D. The CDR3 spans 14 residues. CDR1 is SGHAT and CDR2 is FQDESV in the germline V gene (reference sequence). V was trimmed by 1 base and J by 3 bases, leaving 6 bases between them. DNA of the CDR3: TGTGCCAGCAGCTTAGACAGCCACACCGGGGAGCTGTTTTTT. It specifies CASSLDSHTGELFF. Based on the CDR3 plus reference TRBV11-1 and TRBJ2-2, the full variable domain is EAEVAQSPRYKITEKSQAVAFWCDPISGHATLYWYRQILGQGPELLVQFQDESVVDDSQLPKDRFSAERLKGVDSTLKIQPAELGDSAMYLCASSLDSHTGELFFGEGSRLTVL.

In its sample, this clone was seen a few times. The genes are TRBV25-1 and TRBJ2-3; tentative D call: TRBD1 (5 bases). V shed 4 bases and J shed 2 bases, with 10 bases lying between them. Germline CDR1 and CDR2: MGHDK and SYGVNS. This CDR3 comprises 14 residues. As DNA, the CDR3 is TGTGCCAGCAGTGGTAGACAGTACACAGATACGCAGTATTTT. This encodes CASSGRQYTDTQYF.

The gene calls are TRBV6-1 and TRBJ2-7; D perhaps matches TRBD2 (6 bases). The germline CDR1 and CDR2 sequences are MNHNS and SASEGT. This CDR3 spans 13 amino acids. The V gene lost 5 bases and the J gene lost 0 bases, with 8 bases spanning the gap. The CDR3 DNA reads as TGTGCCAGCAGTAGACTAGTCTCCTACGAGCAGTACTTC. As protein: CASSRLVSYEQYF.

J is TRBJ1-2 and V is TRBV5-4; 9 bases match TRBD1. Germline CDR1 and CDR2: SGHNT and YYREEE (reference sequence). CDR3 length: 14 amino acids. The ends lost 7 bases at V and 4 bases at J; junction bases unmatched: 8. CDR3 region: CASGVPGQGYGYTF. Here the CDR3 DNA reads TGTGCCAGCGGGGTCCCGGGACAGGGCTATGGCTACACCTTC.

This clone appeared once. This chain joins TRBV7-2 and TRBJ2-1; tentative D call: TRBD2 (5 bases). Germline V gene sequence: CDR1 SGHTA, CDR2 FQGNSA. V was shortened by 5 bases and J by 6 bases, with 17 bases between the two germline ends. The CDR3 consists of 15 residues. CDR3 sequence: CASSAREGPANEQFF. The CDR3 nucleotides are TGTGCCAGCAGCGCCCGAGAGGGTCCTGCCAATGAGCAGTTCTTC.

This clone is labeled medium-sized. The CDR3 protein is CASSLRRGGNTDTQYF. DNA for the CDR3: TGCGCCAGCAGCCTTCGAAGGGGCGGAAACACAGATACGCAGTATTTT. The V call is TRBV5-1, the J call TRBJ2-3; D might be TRBD1 (5 bases). V was trimmed by 4 bases and J by 2 bases, leaving 17 bases between them. CDR1 and CDR2 from the germline V gene are SGHRS and YFSETQ. CDR3 size: 16 residues.

This chain connects TRBV27 to TRBJ2-1; TRBD2 might be the D (5 bases). V lost 2 bases and J 6 bases, leaving 14 bases between the germline ends. This CDR3 is built from 15 residues. Germline V gives CDR1 MNHEY, CDR2 SMNVEV (reference sequence). The CDR3 protein is CASSLGWELANEQFF. The CDR3 DNA is TGTGCCAGCAGTTTAGGGTGGGAGCTGGCCAATGAGCAGTTCTTC.

This clone occurred a few times. The chain employs TRBV29-1 and TRBJ1-2; D uncertain. This CDR3 has 12 residues. Trimming removed 0 bases from V and 5 bases from J, with 7 bases in between. Germline CDR1 and CDR2: SQVTM and ANQGSEA. The CDR3 DNA is TGCAGCGTTGAAGATCCTCTGTATGGCTACACCTTC. Translating it yields CSVEDPLYGYTF.

The rearrangement links TRBV5-1 to TRBJ1-4; TRBD1 aligns across 11 bases. The CDR3 length is 17 residues. Trimming removed 2 bases from V and 4 bases from J; junction bases left unmatched: 7. Germline CDR1 is SGHRS and CDR2 is YFSETQ. The CDR3 DNA reads as TGCGCCAGCAGCTTATCCGGGACAGGGGGACTTAATGAAAAACTGTTTTTT. Translation: CASSLSGTGGLNEKLFF.

The DNA for the CDR3 is TGTGCCAGAAGCTTAATTAGGGCCCCAGGGACCGGGGAGCTGTTTTTT. It is translated as CARSLIRAPGTGELFF. This sequence joins TRBV7-5 and TRBJ2-2; TRBD1 is taken as the D call from the table, unchecked against the DNA. TRBV7-5 is a known pseudogene. This CDR3 comprises 16 residues.

The V and J genes are TRBV27 and TRBJ2-5; 7 bases agree with TRBD2. Germline lookup yields CDR1 MNHEY and CDR2 SMNVEV (reference sequence). The CDR3 sequence is 17 residues long. The junction had 11 bases not matched to a gene; V was cut back by 1 base and J by 3 bases. CDR3: CASSLYPPPAGEETQYF. Written as DNA, the CDR3 is TGTGCCAGCAGTTTATATCCCCCCCCGGCGGGAGAAGAGACCCAGTACTTC.